A single sample gave rise to the 9 T cell receptor beta chains below, sequenced in a study of chemoradiotherapy in HPV16-positive cancers. Sequencing was performed with immunoSEQ multiplex PCR; in TCRdb, only in-frame clones are kept and a portion is missing. Among 20,000 to 25,000 clones listed, approximately 83% were seen once. This specimen consisted of blood, obtained from a patient who underwent chemoradiotherapy. The receptors originated from a human donor with HPV-associated anogenital cancer.

The gene calls are TRBV5-5 and TRBJ2-2; 7 bases are a match to TRBD1. V lost 4 bases, J lost 2 bases, and 8 bases stayed unmatched. CDR1 is SGHKS, CDR2 YYEKEE, per germline (reference sequence). The CDR3 spans 16 residues. CDR3 amino acids: CASSQTGHSNTGELFF. The CDR3 DNA reads as TGTGCCAGCAGCCAGACAGGGCACTCCAACACCGGGGAGCTGTTTTTT. Based on the CDR3 plus reference TRBV5-5 and TRBJ2-2, the full variable domain is DAGVTQSPTHLIKTRGQQVTLRCSPISGHKSVSWYQQVLGQGPQFIFQYYEKEERGRGNFPDRFSARQFPNYSSELNVNALLLGDSALYLCASSQTGHSNTGELFFGEGSRLTVL.

The sample holds one count of this clone. The CDR3 DNA reads as TGTGCCAGCAGTGGCTCTGGAAACACCATATATTTT. Translation: CASSGSGNTIYF. The chain uses TRBV6-1 and TRBJ1-3; D remains ambiguous. CDR1 is MNHNS, CDR2 SASEGT, per germline. This CDR3 has 12 residues. Trimming cost V 4 bases and J 0 bases, with 1 base left between them.

This sequence joins TRBV19 and TRBJ1-2; D is ambiguous. Germline CDR1 LNHDA, CDR2 SQIVND (reference sequence). V was trimmed by 5 bases and J by 4 bases, leaving 14 bases between them. The CDR3 has 14 residues. The CDR3 loop reads CASSEQSWAYGYTF. The DNA of the CDR3 is TGTGCCAGTAGTGAACAGTCTTGGGCCTATGGCTACACCTTC.

This CDR3 is CASSLGTDNYEQYF. Written as DNA, the CDR3 is TGCGCCAGCAGCTTGGGGACGGATAACTACGAGCAGTACTTC. The V call is TRBV5-1, the J call TRBJ2-7, with unresolved D. The germline CDR1 and CDR2 sequences are SGHRS and YFSETQ. This CDR3 has 14 amino acids. V dropped 0 bases and J dropped 3 bases, with 10 bases sitting between them.

V gene TRBV6-1 combines with J gene TRBJ2-5; D uncertain. The CDR3 length is 17 residues. V dropped 3 bases and J dropped 5 bases, with 22 bases sitting between them. Germline V gene lookup returns CDR1 MNHNS and CDR2 SASEGT. Written as DNA, the CDR3 is TGTGCCAGCAGTGACAGTCCAAGGATCACCGTCGACGAGACCCAGTACTTC. It is translated as CASSDSPRITVDETQYF.

This clone was seen only a few times. The same CDR3 can be traced to other DNA sequences in this sample. The rearrangement links TRBV5-1 to TRBJ2-5; the D gene is possibly TRBD2 (5 bases). V was pared by 0 bases and J by 4 bases, with 16 bases between. The CDR3 is 16 amino acids. Looked up from germline, CDR1 is SGHRS and CDR2 is YFSETQ. In nucleotides, the CDR3 is TGCGCCAGCAGCTTGGCCGTGGTAGGAGGCAGAGAGACCCAGTACTTC. Its protein is CASSLAVVGGRETQYF.

This sequence joins TRBV27 and TRBJ1-3; D perhaps matches TRBD1 (5 bases). The CDR3 is 17 amino acids. The V end was cut by 6 bases, the J end by 0 bases, with 18 bases between. The germline V gene encodes CDR1 MNHEY and CDR2 SMNVEV (reference sequence). The CDR3 bases are TGTGCCAGCAGCCTTACCGGGACTCGAAACTCTGGAAACACCATATATTTT. Amino acids: CASSLTGTRNSGNTIYF.

The genes are TRBV5-1 and TRBJ1-4; D gene uncertain. CDR3 length equals 15 residues. Trimming took off 1 base at V and 8 bases at J, with 15 bases between the two ends. Germline CDR1 reads SGHRS; CDR2 reads YFSETQ. The CDR3 reads CASSLTSPRGEKLFF. The CDR3 DNA sequence: TGCGCCAGCAGCTTGACGTCCCCCCGCGGGGAAAAACTGTTTTTT.

This chain's CDR3 is CASSLATGAGYGYTF. The DNA of the CDR3 is TGTGCCAGCAGCTTGGCCACGGGGGCAGGCTATGGCTACACCTTC. The rearrangement joins TRBV5-8 to TRBJ1-2; tentative D call: TRBD1 (6 bases). The CDR3 contains 15 residues. In germline, CDR1 is SGHTS, CDR2 YDEGEE. Trimming removed 0 bases at V and 4 bases at J, with 13 bases between.